This TCR beta chain is from a study of T cells in Graves' hyperthyroidism and ophthalmopathy. The V end was cut by 6 bases, the J end by 3 bases, with 18 bases between. The CDR3 totals 14 residues. Germline values: CDR1 SQVTM, CDR2 ANQGSEA. General study results and limits: Among clonotypes expanded in thyroid above 0.001, most were also found in blood.

Using RNA transcripts as the source, TCR beta CDR3 regions were amplified. HTBI primers were employed in a first-round RT-PCR of the TCR CDR3. TCRdb analysed the multiplex PCR reads with MiXCR anew, one entry per CDR3 protein. The sample yields 400,000 to 550,000 distinct CDR3 sequences, roughly a quarter seen once. Diagnoses were established using clinical symptoms, serum thyroxine and TRAb, thyroid ultrasound and orbital computed tomography. This clonotype was observed a handful of times. Its antigen is still unknown. This TCR was sampled from a woman in her 30s with Graves' ophthalmopathy. The sample comprised blood. The V gene is TRBV29-1, the J gene TRBJ2-7, with D perhaps TRBD1 or TRBD2 (5 bases each). The CDR3 reads CSVTGGRESYEQYF. The CDR3 nucleotides are TGCAGCGTGACGGGTGGCAGGGAGAGCTACGAGCAGTACTTC.